These 30 T cell receptor beta chains were all obtained from the same sample, sequenced in a study of neurological immune-mediated disorders. TCRdb reprocessed the 5' RACE reads with MiXCR, giving one entry per CDR3 protein. The data hold 40,000 to 45,000 distinct CDR3 sequences, with roughly 13% observed a single time. Sequencing input: PBMCs. These receptors came from a female donor in good health.

This clonotype has at least ten counts. The chain couples TRBV9 to TRBJ2-7; D gene unclear. This CDR3 region has 17 residues. V lost 1 base, J lost 1 base, and 18 bases lay in between. Germline V CDR1 and CDR2: SGDLS, YYNGEE. The DNA for the CDR3 is TGTGCCAGCAGCGTAAGGAAAAAAGGGTACGGATCCTACGAGCAGTACTTC. Its protein is CASSVRKKGYGSYEQYF.

In its sample, this clonotype was seen many times. The chain has TRBV12-3 or TRBV12-4 and TRBJ2-7, with 8 bases identical to TRBD1. This CDR3 spans 16 amino acids. The trim removed 4 bases at V and 7 bases at J, leaving 15 bases unmatched. The CDR3 DNA is TGTGCCAGCAGTTCCAGCCTATACAGGGGGGTATGGGAGCAGTACTTC. Protein sequence: CASSSSLYRGVWEQYF.

This clonotype was counted ten times or more. The chain employs TRBV5-7 and TRBJ2-6; a possible D gene is TRBD1 (5 bases). TRBV5-7 is an ORF, with its function uncertain. With 0 bases removed from V and 4 bases from J, the gap between germline ends came to 8 bases. The CDR3 length is 15 residues. As DNA, the CDR3 is TGTGCCAGCAGCTTGGAAGGGGCCGGGGCCAACGTCCTGACTTTC. Translating gives CASSLEGAGANVLTF.

In this sample, this clonotype turned up many times. This chain joins TRBV7-9 and TRBJ2-3; possibly TRBD2 for D (6 bases). With 4 bases removed from V and 5 bases from J, the gap between germline ends came to 19 bases. The germline CDR1 and CDR2 sequences are SEHNR and FQNEAQ (reference sequence). The length of the CDR3 is 16 residues. CDR3 in DNA: TGTGCCAGCAGCTCCCGAAGTGGAGGGGCGAAAGATACGCAGTATTTT. It codes for CASSSRSGGAKDTQYF.

This clonotype was counted many times. The chain recombines TRBV20-1 with TRBJ2-5; TRBD1 aligns across 7 bases. The CDR3 length is 20 residues. The V segment lost 0 bases and the J segment 0 bases; nucleotides outside the gene matches: 19. The germline V gene encodes CDR1 DFQATT and CDR2 SNEGSKA (reference sequence). The CDR3 reads CSARDPQVTFITGDQETQYF. Here the CDR3 DNA reads TGCAGTGCTAGAGATCCCCAGGTTACTTTCATTACAGGGGACCAAGAGACCCAGTACTTC.

In its sample, this clonotype was seen many times. The chain uses TRBV30 and TRBJ1-4; TRBD1 matches 7 bases. The CDR3 is 13 amino acids. Germline assignment: CDR1 GTSNPN and CDR2 SVGIG (reference sequence). Trimming removed 5 bases from V and 6 bases from J; junction bases left unmatched: 6. CDR3 nucleotides: TGTGCCTGGGGGAAGGGGGCAGATGAAAAACTGTTTTTT. It yields the protein CAWGKGADEKLFF.

Ten or more counts support this clonotype. This chain connects TRBV5-1 to TRBJ1-1; 9 positions agree with TRBD1. With 4 bases clipped from V and 1 base from J, the junction kept 11 bases outside the gene matches. This CDR3 is built from 17 residues. Germline V lookup: CDR1 SGHRS, CDR2 YFSETQ. This chain's CDR3 is CASSPVGTGIANTEAFF. The CDR3 DNA follows: TGCGCCAGCAGCCCCGTGGGGACAGGGATCGCGAACACTGAAGCTTTCTTT.

This clonotype was seen ten or more times. V is TRBV7-2 and J is TRBJ2-2; the D gene is possibly TRBD2 (6 bases). Trimming shortened V by 2 bases and J by 4 bases, and 11 bases separated the two germline ends. The CDR3 length is 15 residues. Germline CDR1 and CDR2: SGHTA and FQGNSA. Here the CDR3 DNA reads TGTGCCAGCAGCTTACAAGACGGGGGCACCGGGGAGCTGTTTTTT. It yields the protein CASSLQDGGTGELFF.

This clonotype has at least ten counts. This chain links TRBV3-1 with TRBJ1-4; 7 nucleotides match TRBD1. Germline CDR1 LGHDT, CDR2 YNNKEL (reference sequence). CDR3 length equals 12 residues. Losses at the gene ends were 3 bases for V and 14 bases for J; bases not matched to a gene: 6. CDR3 amino acids: CASSQHDRDLFF. Written as DNA, the CDR3 is TGTGCCAGCAGCCAGCACGACAGGGATCTGTTTTTT.

This clonotype has at least ten counts. The CDR3 DNA sequence: TGTGCCACCAGCCTCGGACGGAACACAGATACGCAGTATTTT. Translating it yields CATSLGRNTDTQYF. The chain employs TRBV24-1 and TRBJ2-3; D is ambiguous. This CDR3 contains 14 residues. Trimming shortened V by 7 bases and J by 2 bases, and 12 bases separated the two germline ends. Germline V gene sequence: CDR1 KGHDR, CDR2 SFDVKD.

In this sample, this clonotype turned up many times. This chain joins TRBV7-9 and TRBJ2-1; 8 bases fit TRBD1. V shed 5 bases, J shed 7 bases, and the junction held 10 bases outside the gene matches. The length of the CDR3 is 15 residues. Germline V gene data show CDR1 as SEHNR and CDR2 as FQNEAQ (reference sequence). This chain's CDR3 is CASSTPGTGMNEQFF. CDR3 DNA: TGTGCCAGCAGCACCCCCGGGACAGGTATGAATGAGCAGTTCTTC. Based on the CDR3 plus reference TRBV7-9 and TRBJ2-1, the full variable domain is DTGVSQNPRHKITKRGQNVTFRCDPISEHNRLYWYRQTLGQGPEFLTYFQNEAQLEKSRLLSDRFSAERPKGSFSTLEIQRTEQGDSAMYLCASSTPGTGMNEQFFGPGTRLTVL.

The sample holds many counts of this clonotype. J is TRBJ2-3 and V is TRBV20-1; 7 nucleotides align to TRBD2. This CDR3 is built from 16 residues. Trimming removed 1 base from V and 2 bases from J; junction bases left unmatched: 9. CDR1 and CDR2 from the germline V gene are DFQATT and SNEGSKA (reference sequence). In nucleotides, the CDR3 is TGCAGTGCTAGAGTGTACCTAGCGGATTACACAGATACGCAGTATTTT. It translates to CSARVYLADYTDTQYF.

At least ten counts were recorded for this clonotype. The CDR3 coding sequence is TGTGCCAGCAGCTTACGGACAGGGTCTATTGACTATGGCTACACCTTC. The encoded protein is CASSLRTGSIDYGYTF. V gene TRBV7-3 combines with J gene TRBJ1-2; 8 bases align to TRBD1. The germline gives CDR1 SGHTA, CDR2 FQGTGA. With V trimmed by 2 bases and J by 3 bases, 8 bases remained unmatched. The CDR3 length is 16 residues.

To note about this clonotype: A much bigger clone sits one base away, suggesting this may be a read error. CDR3 DNA sequence: TGCGCCAGCAGCCATGGAGACAGAGGCAATCAGCCCCAGCATTTT. This translates into CASSHGDRGNQPQHF. J is TRBJ1-5 and V is TRBV4-1, with D possibly TRBD1 on 5 matching bases. Germline V gives CDR1 MGHRA, CDR2 YSYEKL. With 3 bases removed from V and 2 bases from J, the gap between germline ends came to 11 bases. The CDR3 is 15 amino acids.

This clonotype has at least ten counts. V gene TRBV5-4 combines with J gene TRBJ1-1; TRBD1 aligns across 9 bases. CDR3 length equals 15 residues. Germline V gene sequence: CDR1 SGHNT, CDR2 YYREEE (reference sequence). With 4 bases clipped from V and 5 bases from J, the junction kept 9 bases outside the gene matches. The CDR3 loop reads CASSVRDRVWTEAFF. The CDR3 nucleotides are TGTGCCAGCAGCGTTCGGGACAGGGTTTGGACTGAAGCTTTCTTT.

In this sample, this clonotype turned up many times. The chain joins TRBV5-1 to TRBJ2-7; D is ambiguous. This CDR3 spans 15 amino acids. Trimming shortened V by 1 base and J by 2 bases, and 13 bases separated the two germline ends. Germline V gene sequence: CDR1 SGHRS, CDR2 YFSETQ. CDR3 loop: CASSLSGLEAYEQYF. Written as DNA, the CDR3 is TGCGCCAGCAGCTTGTCCGGGCTCGAGGCCTACGAGCAGTACTTC. Full variable domain (rest looked up from reference TRBV5-1 and TRBJ2-7): KAGVTQTPRYLIKTRGQQVTLSCSPISGHRSVSWYQQTPGQGLQFLFEYFSETQRNKGNFPGRFSGRQFSNSRSEMNVSTLELGDSALYLCASSLSGLEAYEQYFGPGTRLTVT.

Of note for this clonotype: A read error is possible here, since a much larger clone lies one base away. The V and J genes are TRBV7-8 and TRBJ1-5; 9 nucleotides agree with TRBD1. Germline-derived CDR1 and CDR2 are SGHVS and FQNEAQ. V dropped 5 bases and J dropped 2; count of bases not matched to a gene: 10. This CDR3 region has 17 residues. CDR3 DNA sequence: TGTGCCAGCAGCAGGGGGGGACAGGGAAGGGGCAATCAGCCCCAGCATTTT. Translating gives CASSRGGQGRGNQPQHF.

This clonotype was detected ten times or more. The chain carries TRBV4-1 and TRBJ1-4; D gene unclear. Germline V gene sequence: CDR1 MGHRA, CDR2 YSYEKL. Trimming shortened V by 4 bases and J by 3 bases, and 18 bases separated the two germline ends. The CDR3 has 17 amino acids. The CDR3 DNA reads TGCGCCAGCAGCCTCTCCACCTTGGGAGTGGCTAATGAAAAACTGTTTTTT. Protein product: CASSLSTLGVANEKLFF.

This clonotype qualifies as medium-sized. CDR3: CASSHLIGQFF. The DNA for the CDR3 is TGTGCCAGCAGCCATCTTATAGGGCAGTTCTTC. The chain links TRBV7-2 to TRBJ2-1; D uncertain. The V end lost 5 bases, the J end lost 12 bases, and 11 bases lay between the germline ends. Germline values: CDR1 SGHTA, CDR2 FQGNSA. The CDR3 is 11 residues long.

DNA of the CDR3: TGTGCCAGCAGCCGCCTCCCGGGGGACGGCGGGAGTATCGGTGAGCAGTTCTTC. Translating it yields CASSRLPGDGGSIGEQFF. The chain employs TRBV4-2 and TRBJ2-1; TRBD2 matches at 7 bases. The CDR3 contains 18 residues. V was clipped by 4 bases and J by 9 bases; unmatched bases: 21. From germline, CDR1 is LGHNA and CDR2 YNFKEQ.

This chain joins TRBV10-3 and TRBJ2-3; D is unclear. Germline CDR1 is ENHRY and CDR2 is SYGVKD. The CDR3 covers 11 residues. The ends were cut back, 4 bases at V and 3 bases at J, with 2 bases in the middle. The CDR3 protein is CAISGTDTQYF. The CDR3, as DNA: TGTGCCATCAGTGGTACAGATACGCAGTATTTT.

There are many counts of this clonotype. The chain couples TRBV29-1 to TRBJ2-7; D tentatively reads TRBD1 or TRBD2 (5 bases each). This CDR3 has 11 amino acids. V lost 4 bases to trimming and J lost 6 bases, with 10 bases between them. Germline V gene data show CDR1 as SQVTM and CDR2 as ANQGSEA. CDR3 sequence: CSVGGSGEQYF. The CDR3 nucleotides are TGCAGCGTTGGGGGGTCCGGCGAGCAGTACTTC.

The rearrangement links TRBV9 to TRBJ1-6; TRBD1 matches at 8 bases. From germline, CDR1 is SGDLS and CDR2 YYNGEE. This CDR3 is 14 amino acids long. Trimming removed 3 bases from V and 12 bases from J; junction bases left unmatched: 8. CDR3 region: CASSEGGQGIPLHF. The DNA for the CDR3 is TGTGCCAGCAGCGAGGGTGGACAGGGTATACCCCTCCACTTT.

With respect to this clonotype: A much larger clone lies one base from this, so it may be a read error. The chain has TRBV9 and TRBJ2-2; D is ambiguous. Looked up from germline, CDR1 is SGDLS and CDR2 is YYNGEE. V gave up 4 bases and J gave up 7 bases, with 17 bases separating them. The CDR3 covers 15 residues. CDR3 sequence: CASSPTWLAGGELFF. The CDR3 DNA is TGTGCCAGCAGCCCGACCTGGCTGGCCGGCGGGGAGCTGTTTTTT.

This clonotype was seen more than once but under ten times. V usage is TRBV25-1 and J usage is TRBJ1-3; 7 bases map to TRBD1. This CDR3 comprises 15 residues. J lost 3 bases, V lost 5 bases, and 7 bases had no gene match. Germline lookup yields CDR1 MGHDK and CDR2 SYGVNS. The CDR3 protein is CASSLDRVGGNTIYF. DNA for the CDR3: TGTGCCAGCAGTCTTGACAGGGTTGGTGGAAACACCATATATTTT.

The chain employs TRBV30 and TRBJ1-3, with TRBD1 matching 9 bases. Germline lookup yields CDR1 GTSNPN and CDR2 SVGIG (reference sequence). The CDR3 runs 13 residues. V trimming: 8 bases; J trimming: 4 bases; junction bases outside the gene matches: 6. The DNA for the CDR3 is TGTGCCCGGACCGGGACAGGGGGAAACACCATATATTTT. Protein sequence: CARTGTGGNTIYF.

Concerning this clonotype: A much larger clone lies a single base off, so this may be a read error. As DNA, the CDR3 is TGTTCCTGGAGTGCCCTATTGAGCACAGATACGCAGTATTTT. It specifies CSWSALLSTDTQYF. V usage is TRBV30 and J usage is TRBJ2-3, with D unresolved. Germline CDR1 is GTSNPN and CDR2 is SVGIG (reference sequence). This CDR3 contains 14 residues.

This clonotype was picked up many times. The CDR3 bases are TGCAGTGCTAGAGGGGCGGACGGGAGGGGCTACGAGCAGTACTTC. This translates into CSARGADGRGYEQYF. This chain links TRBV20-1 with TRBJ2-7; 8 bases are shared with TRBD2. Germline V gene data show CDR1 as DFQATT and CDR2 as SNEGSKA (reference sequence). V lost 1 base, J lost 3 bases, and 8 bases stayed unmatched. The CDR3 totals 15 residues.

This clonotype occurred many times. The V gene is TRBV15, the J gene TRBJ2-1, with D perhaps TRBD1 (6 bases). The CDR3 sequence is 16 residues long. The V gene lost 5 bases and the J gene lost 3 bases, with 17 bases spanning the gap. Germline CDR1 and CDR2: LNHNV and YYDKDF (reference sequence). CDR3 nucleotides: TGTGCCACCAGCGTCCGACGGGACACCCTCTACAATGAGCAGTTCTTC. This translates into CATSVRRDTLYNEQFF.

This clonotype has ten or more counts. V usage is TRBV28 and J usage is TRBJ2-7; D unclear. CDR1 is MDHEN, CDR2 SYDVKM, per germline. This CDR3 contains 15 residues. V gave up 7 bases and J gave up 8 bases, with 24 bases separating them. CDR3 protein: CASTIGSTAGPKQYF. The CDR3 DNA follows: TGTGCCAGCACCATTGGATCCACCGCAGGCCCGAAGCAGTACTTC.